The source of this T cell receptor (beta chain) is a study of T cell repertoires in cytomegalovirus infection. In the study overall: Based on public TCR beta signatures, there were indications of CMV infection and of a matching HLA type. Points from the study as a whole: Identification of carriers of CMV plus the relevant HLA was performed using cumulative public TCR beta family frequency. Clonotype analysis showed dominance of the ex vivo response by HLA-C-restricted CMV-specific TCR beta clonotypes.

Regarding this clonotype: Its antigen is undetermined.

A single record per CDR3 protein comes from TCRdb applying MiXCR to the reads. The sample yields approximately 240,000 distinct CDR3 sequences, about 12% seen once. V dropped 10 bases and J dropped 0 bases, with 21 bases sitting between them. The V gene's germline CDR1 is MNHEY and CDR2 SVGEGT. The CDR3 contains 16 residues. Sequenced: PBMCs. The receptor comes from a human donor in good health (CMV status not recorded). Some clones in this sample may be carry-over from other donors' samples. This chain uses TRBV6-2 or TRBV6-3 with TRBJ1-2; maybe TRBD1 (5 bases). CDR3 DNA: TGTGCCACCCTCCGCGACGGGGCCGAAGCTAACTATGGCTACACCTTC. Translating gives CATLRDGAEANYGYTF.